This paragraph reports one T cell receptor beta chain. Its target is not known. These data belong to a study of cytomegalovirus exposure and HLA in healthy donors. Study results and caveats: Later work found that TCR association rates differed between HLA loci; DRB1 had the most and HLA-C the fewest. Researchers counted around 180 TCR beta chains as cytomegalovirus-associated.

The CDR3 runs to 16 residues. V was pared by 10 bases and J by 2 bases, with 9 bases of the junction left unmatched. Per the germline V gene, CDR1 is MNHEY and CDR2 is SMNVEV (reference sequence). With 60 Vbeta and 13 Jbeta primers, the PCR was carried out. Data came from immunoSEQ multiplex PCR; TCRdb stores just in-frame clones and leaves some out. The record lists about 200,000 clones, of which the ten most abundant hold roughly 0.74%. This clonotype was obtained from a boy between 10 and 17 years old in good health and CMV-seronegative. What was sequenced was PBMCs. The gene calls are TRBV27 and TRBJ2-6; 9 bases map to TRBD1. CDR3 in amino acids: CATSGQGNAGANVLTF. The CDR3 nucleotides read TGTGCCACCTCCGGACAGGGGAACGCTGGGGCCAACGTCCTGACTTTC. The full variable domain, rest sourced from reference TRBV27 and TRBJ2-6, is EAQVTQNPRYLITVTGKKLTVTCSQNMNHEYMSWYRQDPGLGLRQIYYSMNVEVTDKGDVPEGYKVSRKEKRNFPLILESPSPNQTSLYFCATSGQGNAGANVLTFGAGSRLTVL.